This note documents a single T cell receptor (beta chain) sequence. Its antigen remains unknown. This entry belongs to a study of T cell repertoires in cytomegalovirus infection. Study context: CMV infection and matching HLA type were both indicated by public TCR beta signatures.

CDR1 is DFQATT and CDR2 is SNEGSKA in the germline V gene (reference sequence). This CDR3 comprises 14 residues. Trimming left V 0 bases short and J 7 bases short, with 13 bases between. One entry per CDR3 protein, called by TCRdb with MiXCR from the reads. The sample yields 150,000 to 200,000 distinct CDR3 sequences, approximately 28% seen once. Study-level points and caveats: The response measured ex vivo was dominated by TCR beta clonotypes (HLA-C-restricted and CMV-specific).

The V gene is TRBV20-1, the J gene TRBJ2-1; D assignment may be TRBD1 or TRBD2 (6 bases each). Sequenced material: PBMCs. This clonotype was obtained from a human donor in good health (CMV status not recorded). Some clones in this sample may be carry-over from other donors' samples. The DNA of the CDR3 is TGCAGTGCTAGAGATTCGGGGGCGGGGAATGAGCAGTTCTTC. Translating gives CSARDSGAGNEQFF.